Included here is one T cell receptor beta chain sequence, with context. What it binds is unknown. Germline is not matched at one junction end, which may reflect a read error. The V gene's germline CDR1 is SGHRS and CDR2 YFSETQ. This CDR3 has 15 amino acids. This entry is derived from a study of CD8 T cells in ankylosing spondylitis. General study points: Ankylosing spondylitis blood seemed to carry a telltale TCR beta motif made of under ten highly homologous variants. Clones linked to disease, bearing a CD8+ phenotype, were relatively rare in peripheral blood. Before this, some motif variants had been reported in reactive arthritis synovial fluid and blood.

One entry per CDR3 protein results from TCRdb running MiXCR on the 5' RACE reads. Of 670,000 or so distinct CDR3 sequences listed, over 15% are singletons. This sequence originates from a male donor with ankylosing spondylitis. What was sequenced was blood, either unsorted or a sorted T cell fraction (not recorded which). J is TRBJ2-3 and V is TRBV5-1; D is unclear. In nucleotides, the CDR3 is TGTGCCAGCAGCTTAGGTGTAGGTACTACAGATACGCAGTATTTT. It codes for CASSLGVGTTDTQYF.